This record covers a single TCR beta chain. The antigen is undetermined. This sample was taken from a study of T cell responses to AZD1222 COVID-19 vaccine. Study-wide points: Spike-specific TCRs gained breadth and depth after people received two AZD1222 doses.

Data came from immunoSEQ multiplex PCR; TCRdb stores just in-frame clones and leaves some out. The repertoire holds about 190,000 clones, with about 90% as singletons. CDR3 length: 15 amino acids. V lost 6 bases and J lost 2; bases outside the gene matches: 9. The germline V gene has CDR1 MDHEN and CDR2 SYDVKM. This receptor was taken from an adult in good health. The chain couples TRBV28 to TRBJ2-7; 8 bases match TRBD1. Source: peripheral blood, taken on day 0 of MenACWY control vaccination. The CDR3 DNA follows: TGTGCCAGCAGGTCACCGGGACAGGTTGCCTACGAGCAGTACTTC. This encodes CASRSPGQVAYEQYF.